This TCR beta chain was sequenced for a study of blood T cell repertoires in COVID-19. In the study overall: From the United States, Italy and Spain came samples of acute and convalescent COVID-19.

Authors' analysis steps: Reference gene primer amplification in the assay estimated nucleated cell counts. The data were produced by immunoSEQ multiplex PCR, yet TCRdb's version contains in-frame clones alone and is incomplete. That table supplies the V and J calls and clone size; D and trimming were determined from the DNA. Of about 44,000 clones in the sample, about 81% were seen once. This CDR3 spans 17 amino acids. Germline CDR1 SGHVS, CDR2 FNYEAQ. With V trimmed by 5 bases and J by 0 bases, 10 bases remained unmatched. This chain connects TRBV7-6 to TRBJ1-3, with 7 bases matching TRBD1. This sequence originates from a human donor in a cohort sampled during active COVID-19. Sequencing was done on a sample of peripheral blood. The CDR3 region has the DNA TGTGCCAGCAGCCACCACAGGGGTCTAAGCTCTGGAAACACCATATATTTT. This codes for CASSHHRGLSSGNTIYF.